The 2 T cell receptor beta chains presented below share a single source sample, sequenced in a study of PD-1 blockade in classical Hodgkin lymphoma. Relapses following autologous stem cell transplantation were seen in all patients, with brentuximab vedotin exposure varying. This table comes from immunoSEQ multiplex PCR, and its TCRdb copy is limited to in-frame clones, with some not included. The data show roughly 16,000 clones, with approximately 80% seen just once and 30% to 40% held by the top ten. Material: peripheral blood mononuclear cells (PBMCs), obtained before the second cycle of nivolumab. Receptors were obtained from a human donor with classical Hodgkin lymphoma.

CDR3 sequence reads: CASSPPAGTNYGYTF. CDR3 bases: TGTGCCAGCTCACCACCGGCAGGGACTAACTATGGCTACACCTTC. The chain employs TRBV18 and TRBJ1-2, with a weak D call TRBD1 (5 bases). The V gene lost 0 bases and the J gene lost 0 bases, with 8 bases spanning the gap. This CDR3 has 15 residues. CDR1 is KGHSH and CDR2 is LQKENI in the germline V gene.

J is TRBJ1-1 and V is TRBV6-6, with D perhaps matching TRBD1 (5 bases). The germline V gene encodes CDR1 MNHNY and CDR2 SVGAGI (reference sequence). The V end lost 0 bases, the J end lost 5 bases, and 10 bases lay between the germline ends. The CDR3 is 14 amino acids. CDR3 amino acids: CASSYSREGTEAFF. CDR3 bases: TGTGCCAGCAGTTACTCCCGGGAGGGGACTGAAGCTTTCTTT.